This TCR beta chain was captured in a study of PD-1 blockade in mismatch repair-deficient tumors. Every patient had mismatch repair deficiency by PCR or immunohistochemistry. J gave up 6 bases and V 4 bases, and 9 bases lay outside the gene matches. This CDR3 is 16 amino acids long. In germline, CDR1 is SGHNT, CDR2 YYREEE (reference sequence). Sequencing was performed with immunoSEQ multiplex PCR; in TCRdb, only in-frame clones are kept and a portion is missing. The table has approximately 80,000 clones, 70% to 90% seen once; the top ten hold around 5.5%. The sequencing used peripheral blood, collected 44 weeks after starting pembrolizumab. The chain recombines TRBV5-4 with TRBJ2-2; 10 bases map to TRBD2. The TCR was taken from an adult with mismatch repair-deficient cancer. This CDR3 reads CASSAGTSEIPGELFF. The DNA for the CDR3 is TGTGCCAGCAGCGCAGGGACTAGCGAAATCCCCGGGGAGCTGTTTTTT.